Presented here are 22 T cell receptor beta chains from one specimen sequenced in a study of vaccination and CD4 T cells after COVID-19. Treatment here: roughly 10-day PBMC culture with coronavirus spike peptide pools or control peptides (ViraFEST assay). The Oncomine TCR Beta short-read assay sequenced DNA from cultured CD4+ T cells. TCRdb re-derived calls from the PCR reads in MiXCR, one entry per CDR3 protein. The repertoire includes some 16,000 distinct CDR3 sequences, about 73% of them detected once, and approximately 4.2% sits in the top ten. These TCRs' antigens remain unknown. Sequencing input: CD4+ T cells from blood, cultured in vitro. The receptors stem from a human donor who had recovered from COVID-19.

This sequence joins TRBV4-1 and TRBJ1-6; D remains ambiguous. There are 14 residues in the CDR3. Trimming left V 2 bases short and J 5 bases short, with 7 bases between. Looked up from germline, CDR1 is MGHRA and CDR2 is YSYEKL. The CDR3 here is CASSQPKDNSPLHF. As DNA, the CDR3 is TGCGCCAGCAGCCAACCAAAGGATAATTCACCCCTCCACTTT.

The rearrangement links TRBV19 to TRBJ1-2; 8 bases map to TRBD1. After removal of 4 bases from V and 8 bases from J, the junction contained 12 bases not matched to a gene. The CDR3 is 15 residues long. Germline values: CDR1 LNHDA, CDR2 SQIVND (reference sequence). The CDR3 region is CASSTAWTGTGGYTF. In nucleotides, the CDR3 is TGTGCCAGTAGTACCGCGTGGACAGGGACGGGGGGCTACACCTTC.

V usage is TRBV27 and J usage is TRBJ1-6; D is uncertain. Germline-derived CDR1 and CDR2 are MNHEY and SMNVEV (reference sequence). There are 16 residues in the CDR3. Trimming took off 7 bases at V and 0 bases at J, with 13 bases between the two ends. The CDR3 spells CASMKEPSSYNSPLHF. The CDR3 nucleotides are TGTGCCAGCATGAAGGAGCCAAGCTCCTATAATTCACCCCTCCACTTT.

V and J are TRBV20-1 and TRBJ2-2, with D maybe TRBD2 (5 bases). V was clipped by 0 bases and J by 0 bases, with 14 bases between them. This CDR3 contains 17 residues. CDR1 is DFQATT and CDR2 is SNEGSKA in the germline V gene (reference sequence). The CDR3 region has the DNA TGCAGTGCTAGAGATCCTACTAGGAATACGAACACCGGGGAGCTGTTTTTT. Its translation: CSARDPTRNTNTGELFF.

J is TRBJ2-2 and V is TRBV11-2; a weak D match, TRBD1 (6 bases). V lost 5 bases and J lost 6, with 16 bases in between. CDR1 SGHAT and CDR2 FQNNGV come from the germline V gene. CDR3 length: 15 residues. As DNA, the CDR3 is TGTGCCAGCAGCGTCTACAGGGTTGGGCCCGGGGAGCTGTTTTTT. Translating it yields CASSVYRVGPGELFF.

V gene TRBV7-8 combines with J gene TRBJ1-2, with a possible D match to TRBD1 (6 bases). Germline CDR1 SGHVS, CDR2 FQNEAQ. The germline V and J ends were trimmed by 2 bases and 4 bases, with 23 bases remaining between them. This CDR3 is 18 amino acids long. CDR3 sequence: CASSLNRGLGGQTYGYTF. CDR3 bases: TGTGCCAGCAGCTTAAATCGGGGATTGGGGGGGCAGACCTATGGCTACACCTTC.

V gene TRBV5-4 combines with J gene TRBJ1-5; D uncertain. The CDR3 loop spans 12 amino acids. V was clipped by 4 bases and J by 6 bases, with 8 bases between them. From germline, CDR1 is SGHNT and CDR2 YYREEE (reference sequence). The CDR3 bases are TGTGCCAGCAGCCCTTGGGGTCAGCCCCAGCATTTT. This sequence encodes CASSPWGQPQHF.

The chain uses TRBV6-2 or TRBV6-3 and TRBJ2-7, with 8 bases that match TRBD1. The CDR3 is 15 residues long. Trimming removed 2 bases from V and 6 bases from J; junction bases left unmatched: 9. The V gene's germline CDR1 is MNHEY and CDR2 SVGEGT. The CDR3 is CASSYGGTGRSEQYF. Here the CDR3 DNA reads TGTGCCAGCAGTTACGGGGGGACAGGTAGGTCCGAGCAGTACTTC.

V usage is TRBV7-6 and J usage is TRBJ1-2; possibly TRBD1 for D (5 bases). With 5 bases removed from V and 8 bases from J, the gap between germline ends came to 21 bases. The length of the CDR3 is 15 residues. CDR1 is SGHVS, CDR2 FNYEAQ, per germline. In DNA, the CDR3 is TGTGCCAGCAGCCCGCTGGGGACCGCTCTATCCGGCTACACCTTC. This gives the protein CASSPLGTALSGYTF.

The rearrangement uses TRBV28 and TRBJ1-3, with D uncertain. V was trimmed by 3 bases and J by 0 bases, leaving 12 bases between them. Germline V gene sequence: CDR1 MDHEN, CDR2 SYDVKM. This CDR3 has 16 amino acids. The DNA for the CDR3 is TGTGCCAGCAGTTTGGGTGGACCGACCTCTGGAAACACCATATATTTT. It specifies CASSLGGPTSGNTIYF.

The chain couples TRBV30 to TRBJ2-5; the D is unclear. CDR1 and CDR2 from the germline V gene are GTSNPN and SVGIG (reference sequence). The CDR3 covers 15 residues. V dropped 1 base and J dropped 4 bases, with 16 bases sitting between them. Here the CDR3 DNA reads TGTGCCTGGAGTGCCGGCGGTTTGTCCCCAGAGACCCAGTACTTC. Translation: CAWSAGGLSPETQYF.

The gene calls are TRBV20-1 and TRBJ2-1; D gene uncertain. CDR3 length: 15 amino acids. The germline V and J ends were trimmed by 1 base and 2 bases, with 12 bases remaining between them. The germline V gene encodes CDR1 DFQATT and CDR2 SNEGSKA (reference sequence). The CDR3 spells CSARVPNLPYNEQFF. The CDR3 nucleotides read TGCAGTGCTAGAGTCCCCAACCTACCCTACAATGAGCAGTTCTTC.

In its sample, this clonotype was seen a few times. The CDR3 coding sequence is TGTGCCAGTAGTATCTGGACGCATAGCAATCAGCCCCAGCATTTT. It is translated as CASSIWTHSNQPQHF. This chain connects TRBV19 to TRBJ1-5; D unresolved. The CDR3 contains 15 residues. The germline V gene encodes CDR1 LNHDA and CDR2 SQIVND (reference sequence). The V gene lost 3 bases and the J gene lost 0 bases, with 9 bases spanning the gap.

The CDR3 region has the DNA TGTGCCTGGAGTCCGGGTCGAAGTTTGGCTGGAGAGACCCAGTACTTC. Protein sequence: CAWSPGRSLAGETQYF. The chain employs TRBV30 and TRBJ2-5, with unresolved D. Between the trimmed V and J ends, which lost 2 bases and 4 bases, there was a span of 20 bases. The germline V gene encodes CDR1 GTSNPN and CDR2 SVGIG (reference sequence). This CDR3 is built from 16 residues.

The chain combines TRBV10-1 with TRBJ2-3; TRBD2 agrees at 8 bases. The germline CDR1 and CDR2 sequences are WNHNN and SYGVQD (reference sequence). Losses at the gene ends were 6 bases for V and 0 bases for J; bases not matched to a gene: 5. This CDR3 has 15 amino acids. The CDR3 nucleotides read TGCGCCAGCAGCCCTAGCGGGCGTAGCACAGATACGCAGTATTTT. It codes for CASSPSGRSTDTQYF.

This chain links TRBV15 with TRBJ1-3; D gene uncertain. CDR1 and CDR2 (germline): LNHNV, YYDKDF (reference sequence). The CDR3 sequence is 14 residues long. Trimming stripped 1 base from V and 0 bases from J, with 4 bases between. DNA for the CDR3: TGTGCCACCAGCAGAGGTTACTCTGGAAACACCATATATTTT. Translated: CATSRGYSGNTIYF.

This clonotype was seen a handful of times. In DNA, the CDR3 is TGTGCCAGCAGCTCGGAAGCAGGGTTCGGCTACACCTTC. Its protein is CASSSEAGFGYTF. The V and J genes are TRBV7-9 and TRBJ1-2, with a possible D match to TRBD1 (5 bases). Between the trimmed V and J ends, which lost 4 bases and 8 bases, there was a span of 14 bases. There are 13 residues in the CDR3. Germline V gene lookup returns CDR1 SEHNR and CDR2 FQNEAQ (reference sequence).

This chain connects TRBV11-3 to TRBJ2-2, with D perhaps TRBD2 (6 bases). There are 14 residues in the CDR3. V was shortened by 5 bases and J by 3 bases, with 10 bases between the two germline ends. Germline CDR1 SGHNT, CDR2 YENEEA. The CDR3 spells CASSPGLDTGELFF. The CDR3 DNA follows: TGTGCCAGCAGCCCGGGACTCGACACCGGGGAGCTGTTTTTT.

As for this clonotype: The junction does not match germline at one end; this may be a read error. V usage is TRBV7-2 and J usage is TRBJ2-7; TRBD2 agrees at 14 bases. The CDR3 consists of 17 residues. Germline CDR1 reads SGHTA; CDR2 reads FQGNSA. The CDR3 spells CASSPGLAGGHSYEQYF. CDR3 in DNA: TGCGCCAGCAGCCCCGGACTAGCGGGAGGCCACTCCTACGAGCAGTACTTC.

This clonotype was recorded a few times. The chain links TRBV27 to TRBJ2-5, with D perhaps TRBD1 (6 bases). With 5 bases removed from V and 1 base from J, the gap between germline ends came to 17 bases. The V gene's germline CDR1 is MNHEY and CDR2 SMNVEV (reference sequence). The CDR3 consists of 16 residues. Here the CDR3 DNA reads TGTGCCAGCAGTAACAGGGAACGCGGCCTCCAAGAGACCCAGTACTTC. Its translation: CASSNRERGLQETQYF.

The rearrangement uses TRBV7-2 and TRBJ1-5; D may be TRBD1 (5 bases). Germline CDR1 reads SGHTA; CDR2 reads FQGNSA. The CDR3 runs to 14 residues. V was trimmed by 1 base and J by 11 bases, leaving 15 bases between them. CDR3 protein: CASSLEGPGGAQHF. The CDR3 region has the DNA TGTGCCAGCAGCTTAGAGGGGCCCGGCGGGGCCCAGCATTTT.

J is TRBJ2-7 and V is TRBV5-5, with a weak D call TRBD2 (5 bases). CDR1 is SGHKS and CDR2 is YYEKEE in the germline V gene (reference sequence). CDR3 length: 15 amino acids. V was cut by 5 bases and J by 0 bases, with 15 bases left in between. CDR3 sequence (DNA): TGTGCCAGCAGACCCCCCGGACTGACCTCCTACGAGCAGTACTTC. Translated: CASRPPGLTSYEQYF. The full variable domain, in which reference TRBV5-5 and TRBJ2-7 provide the parts outside the CDR3, is DAGVTQSPTHLIKTRGQQVTLRCSPISGHKSVSWYQQVLGQGPQFIFQYYEKEERGRGNFPDRFSARQFPNYSSELNVNALLLGDSALYLCASRPPGLTSYEQYFGPGTRLTVT.